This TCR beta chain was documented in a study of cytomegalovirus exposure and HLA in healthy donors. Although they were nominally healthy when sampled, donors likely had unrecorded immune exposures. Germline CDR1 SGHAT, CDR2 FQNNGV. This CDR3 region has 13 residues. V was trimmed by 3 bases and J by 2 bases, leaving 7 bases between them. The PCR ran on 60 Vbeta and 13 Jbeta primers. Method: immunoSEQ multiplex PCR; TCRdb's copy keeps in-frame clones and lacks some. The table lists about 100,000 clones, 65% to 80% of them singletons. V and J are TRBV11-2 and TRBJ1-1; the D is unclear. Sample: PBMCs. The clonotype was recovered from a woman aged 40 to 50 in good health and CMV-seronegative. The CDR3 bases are TGTGCCAGCAGCTTTTACACCAACACTGAAGCTTTCTTT. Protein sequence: CASSFYTNTEAFF.